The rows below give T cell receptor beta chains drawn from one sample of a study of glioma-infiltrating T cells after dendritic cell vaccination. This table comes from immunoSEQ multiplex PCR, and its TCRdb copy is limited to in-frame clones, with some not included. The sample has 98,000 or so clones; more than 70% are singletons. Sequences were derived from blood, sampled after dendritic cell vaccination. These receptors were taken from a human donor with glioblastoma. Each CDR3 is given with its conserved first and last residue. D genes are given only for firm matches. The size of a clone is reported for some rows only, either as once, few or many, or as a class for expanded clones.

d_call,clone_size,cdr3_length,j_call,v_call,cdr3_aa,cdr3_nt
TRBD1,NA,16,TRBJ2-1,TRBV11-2,CASSLLLGQGASEQFF,TGTGCCAGCAGCTTACTCTTAGGACAGGGGGCTAGTGAGCAGTTCTTC
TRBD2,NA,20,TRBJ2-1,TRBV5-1,CASSWPGGGSGGAIYNEQFF,TGCGCCAGCAGCTGGCCTGGGGGAGGTAGCGGGGGGGCGATATACAATGAGCAGTTCTTC
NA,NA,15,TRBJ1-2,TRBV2,CASSVRGGASYGYTF,TGTGCCAGCAGTGTTCGGGGCGGGGCATCTTATGGCTACACCTTC
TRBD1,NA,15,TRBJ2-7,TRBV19,CASSPGDSSPYEQYF,TGTGCCAGTAGTCCTGGGGACAGCAGTCCCTACGAGCAGTACTTC
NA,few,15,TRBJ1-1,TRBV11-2,CASTALTGISTEAFF,TGTGCCAGCACCGCTTTGACCGGGATTTCGACTGAAGCTTTCTTT
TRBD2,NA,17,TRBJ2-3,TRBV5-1,CASSLTSAGTSTDTQYF,TGCGCCAGCAGCTTGACCTCAGCGGGGACTAGCACAGATACGCAGTATTTT
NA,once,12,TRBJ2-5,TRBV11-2,CASSLDRETQYF,TGTGCCAGCAGCTTAGATCGGGAGACCCAGTACTTC
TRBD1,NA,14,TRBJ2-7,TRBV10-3,CAISDRGLPYEQYF,TGTGCCATCAGTGACAGGGGGCTACCCTACGAGCAGTACTTC
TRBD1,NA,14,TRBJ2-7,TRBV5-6,CASSWDRGSYEQYF,TGTGCCAGCAGCTGGGACAGGGGGAGCTACGAGCAGTACTTC
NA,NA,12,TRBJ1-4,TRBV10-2,CASSDSGVKLFF,TGCGCCAGCAGTGATTCAGGTGTTAAACTGTTTTTT
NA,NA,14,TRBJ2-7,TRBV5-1,CASSSGLGPYEQYF,TGCGCCAGCAGCTCAGGACTGGGTCCTTACGAGCAGTACTTC
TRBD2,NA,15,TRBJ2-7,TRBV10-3,CAISPPGGGAYEQYF,TGTGCCATCAGCCCCCCCGGCGGGGGAGCCTACGAGCAGTACTTC
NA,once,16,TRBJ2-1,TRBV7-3,CASSLMPGAISVHQFF,TGTGCCAGCAGCTTAATGCCAGGGGCTATTTCTGTCCACCAGTTCTTC
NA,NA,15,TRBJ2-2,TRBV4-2,CASSPELGPTGELFF,TGTGCCAGCAGCCCCGAGTTGGGGCCCACCGGGGAGCTGTTTTTT
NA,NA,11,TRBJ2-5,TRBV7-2,CASSSQETQYF,TGTGCCAGCAGCTCACAAGAGACCCAGTACTTC
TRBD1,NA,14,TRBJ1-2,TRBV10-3,CAINDRVNGYGYTF,TGTGCCATCAACGACAGGGTGAATGGCTATGGCTACACCTTC
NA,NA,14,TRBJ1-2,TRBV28,CASRPGGKEYGYTF,TGTGCCAGCAGACCAGGCGGGAAGGAATATGGCTACACCTTC
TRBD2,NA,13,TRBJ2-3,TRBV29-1,CTIAGGRTDTQYF,TGCACCATCGCGGGGGGAAGAACAGATACGCAGTATTTT
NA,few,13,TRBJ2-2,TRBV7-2,CASSPRVTGELFF,TGTGCCAGCAGCCCTCGGGTCACCGGGGAGCTGTTTTTT
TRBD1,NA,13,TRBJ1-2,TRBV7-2,CASSFYRGYGYTF,TGTGCCAGCAGCTTTTACAGGGGTTATGGCTACACCTTC
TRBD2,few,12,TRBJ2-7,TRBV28,CASSSLAGGEYF,TGTGCCAGCAGTTCCTTAGCGGGGGGCGAGTACTTC
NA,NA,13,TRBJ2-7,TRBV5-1,CASSLESGVEQYF,TGCGCCAGCAGCTTGGAGTCGGGTGTCGAGCAGTACTTC
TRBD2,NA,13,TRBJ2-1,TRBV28,CATTTSYWNEQFF,TGTGCCACCACGACTAGCTACTGGAATGAGCAGTTCTTC
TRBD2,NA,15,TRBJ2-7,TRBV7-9,CASSQTSGGVNEQYF,TGTGCCAGCAGCCAGACTAGCGGGGGGGTAAACGAGCAGTACTTC
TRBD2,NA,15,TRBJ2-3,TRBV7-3,CASSRAGGPADTQYF,TGTGCCAGCAGCCGAGCGGGAGGGCCGGCAGATACGCAGTATTTT
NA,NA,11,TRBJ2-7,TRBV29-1,CSVERGNEQYF,TGCAGCGTAGAAAGGGGGAACGAGCAGTACTTC
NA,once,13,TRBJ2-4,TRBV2,CATEGRVTNIQYF,TGTGCCACCGAGGGAAGGGTTACAAACATTCAGTACTTC
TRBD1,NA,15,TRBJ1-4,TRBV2,CASSGGQGRVEKLFF,TGTGCCAGCAGTGGAGGACAGGGTCGGGTAGAAAAACTGTTTTTT
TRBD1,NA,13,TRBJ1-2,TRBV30,CAWGTGTNYGYTF,TGTGCCTGGGGGACAGGGACTAACTATGGCTACACCTTC
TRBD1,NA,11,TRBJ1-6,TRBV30,CAWTGTGALHF,TGTGCCTGGACCGGAACAGGGGCCCTCCACTTT
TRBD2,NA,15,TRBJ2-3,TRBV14,CASSQVAGGPDTQYF,TGTGCCAGCAGCCAAGTAGCGGGGGGGCCAGATACGCAGTATTTT
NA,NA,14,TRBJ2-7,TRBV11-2,CASSPTTGGYEQYF,TGTGCCAGCAGCCCCACAACCGGGGGATACGAGCAGTACTTC
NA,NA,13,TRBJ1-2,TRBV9,CASSVDAGDGYTF,TGTGCCAGCAGCGTAGACGCAGGGGATGGCTACACCTTC
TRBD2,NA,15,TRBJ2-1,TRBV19,CASSMELASYNEQFF,TGTGCCAGTAGTATGGAACTAGCGAGTTACAATGAGCAGTTCTTC
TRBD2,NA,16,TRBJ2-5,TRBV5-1,CASSPQLAGGQETQYF,TGCGCCAGCAGCCCCCAACTAGCGGGGGGGCAAGAGACCCAGTACTTC
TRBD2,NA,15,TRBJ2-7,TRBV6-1,CASSATSGFSYEQYF,TGTGCCAGCAGTGCGACTAGCGGGTTCTCCTACGAGCAGTACTTC
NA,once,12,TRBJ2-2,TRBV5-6,CASSRDTGELFF,TGTGCCAGCAGCCGGGACACCGGGGAGCTGTTTTTT
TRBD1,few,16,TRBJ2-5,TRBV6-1,CASSEGQGEGQETQYF,TGTGCCAGCAGTGAGGGACAGGGAGAGGGTCAAGAGACCCAGTACTTC
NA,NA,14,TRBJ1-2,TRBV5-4,CASSFDPGADGYTF,TGTGCCAGCAGCTTCGATCCAGGGGCTGATGGCTACACCTTC
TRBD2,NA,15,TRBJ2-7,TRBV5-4,CASSLGTSGPYEQYF,TGTGCCAGCAGCTTGGGGACTAGCGGGCCCTACGAGCAGTACTTC
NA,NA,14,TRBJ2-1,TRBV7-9,CASRSMSERREQFF,TGTGCCAGCCGCAGTATGTCGGAGCGACGTGAGCAGTTCTTC
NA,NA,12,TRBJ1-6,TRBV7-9,CASRDEGSPLHF,TGTGCCAGCAGAGACGAGGGTTCACCCCTCCACTTT
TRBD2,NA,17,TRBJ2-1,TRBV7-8,CASSSRGRGGSYNEQFF,TGTGCCAGCAGCTCCCGGGGGCGGGGGGGCTCCTACAATGAGCAGTTCTTC
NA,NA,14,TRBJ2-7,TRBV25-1,CASSPPGQKVEQYF,TGTGCCAGCTCTCCCCCCGGACAGAAGGTCGAGCAGTACTTC
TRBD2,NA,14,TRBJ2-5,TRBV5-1,CASSLSGVAETQYF,TGCGCCAGCAGCCTTAGCGGGGTAGCAGAGACCCAGTACTTC
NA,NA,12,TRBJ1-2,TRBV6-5,CASSPIGYGYTF,TGTGCCAGCAGTCCTATTGGCTATGGCTACACCTTC
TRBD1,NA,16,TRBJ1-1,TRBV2,CASTGGASLLNTEAFF,TGTGCCAGTACAGGGGGCGCGTCTCTGTTGAACACTGAAGCTTTCTTT
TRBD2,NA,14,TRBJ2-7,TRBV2,CASTGLAGDYEQYF,TGTGCCAGCACGGGACTAGCGGGAGATTACGAGCAGTACTTC
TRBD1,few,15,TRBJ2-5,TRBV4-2,CASSQGTGGRETQYF,TGTGCCAGCAGCCAGGGGACAGGGGGCAGGGAGACCCAGTACTTC
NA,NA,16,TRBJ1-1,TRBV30,CASSRASTRMNTEAFF,TGTGCCTCCTCGAGGGCATCAACTAGGATGAACACTGAAGCTTTCTTT
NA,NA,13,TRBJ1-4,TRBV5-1,CASSLEGQEKLFF,TGCGCCAGCAGCTTAGAGGGTCAGGAAAAACTGTTTTTT
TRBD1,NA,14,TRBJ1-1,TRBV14,CASSPFRGSSEAFF,TGTGCCAGCAGCCCTTTCAGGGGGAGCAGTGAAGCTTTCTTT
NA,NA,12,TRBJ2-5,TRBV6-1,CASSEAAETQYF,TGTGCCAGCAGTGAAGCAGCGGAGACCCAGTACTTC
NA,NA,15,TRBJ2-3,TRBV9,CASSPRGGSTDTQYF,TGTGCCAGCAGCCCCCGGGGTGGGAGTACAGATACGCAGTATTTT
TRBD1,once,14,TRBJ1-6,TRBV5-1,CASSVDRVNSPLHF,TGCGCCAGCAGCGTGGACAGGGTAAATTCACCCCTCCACTTT
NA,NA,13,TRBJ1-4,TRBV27,CASSFIRGEKLFF,TGTGCCAGCAGTTTTATCAGGGGTGAAAAACTGTTTTTT
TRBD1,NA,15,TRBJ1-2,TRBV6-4,CASSVTLGQGNGYTF,TGTGCCAGCAGTGTTACCTTGGGACAGGGTAATGGCTACACCTTC